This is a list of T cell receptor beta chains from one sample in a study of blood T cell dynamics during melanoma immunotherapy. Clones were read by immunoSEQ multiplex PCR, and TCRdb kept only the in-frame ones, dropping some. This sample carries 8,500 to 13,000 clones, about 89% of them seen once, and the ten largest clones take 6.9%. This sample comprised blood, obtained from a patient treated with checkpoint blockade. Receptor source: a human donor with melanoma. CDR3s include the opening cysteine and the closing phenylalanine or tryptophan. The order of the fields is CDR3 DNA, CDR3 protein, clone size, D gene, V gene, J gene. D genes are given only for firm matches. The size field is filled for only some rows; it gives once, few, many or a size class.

CDR3nt: TGTGCCAGCAGCCCAGCATGGCGGAGCACTGGGGCCAACGTCCTGACTTTC
CDR3aa: CASSPAWRSTGANVLTF
abundance: NA
d_gene: NA
v_gene: TRBV13
j_gene: TRBJ2-6

CDR3nt: TGTGCTAGTGGTTTGTCGGACAGGAACACCGGGGAGCTGTTTTTT
CDR3aa: CASGLSDRNTGELFF
abundance: NA
d_gene: NA
v_gene: TRBV12-5
j_gene: TRBJ2-2

CDR3nt: TGTGCCAGCAGTTACGGTGGACAGGACACAGATACGCAGTATTTT
CDR3aa: CASSYGGQDTDTQYF
abundance: NA
d_gene: TRBD1
v_gene: TRBV27
j_gene: TRBJ2-3

CDR3nt: TGCGCCAGCAGCCAAGATCCCGGGCAGCTTAATGAAAAACTGTTTTTT
CDR3aa: CASSQDPGQLNEKLFF
abundance: once
d_gene: NA
v_gene: TRBV4-3
j_gene: TRBJ1-4

CDR3nt: TGTGCCAGCAGCTTCGACGGCACAGAAGCTTTCTTT
CDR3aa: CASSFDGTEAFF
abundance: NA
d_gene: NA
v_gene: TRBV5-4
j_gene: TRBJ1-1

CDR3nt: TGTGCCAGCAGCCAAACCGACTTGGCCTCCTACAATGAGCAGTTCTTC
CDR3aa: CASSQTDLASYNEQFF
abundance: NA
d_gene: NA
v_gene: TRBV7-6
j_gene: TRBJ2-1

CDR3nt: TGTGCCAGCAGGACACAGGGGGCCACCCCTTACGAGCAGTACTTC
CDR3aa: CASRTQGATPYEQYF
abundance: NA
d_gene: TRBD1
v_gene: TRBV5-8
j_gene: TRBJ2-7

CDR3nt: TGTGCCAGCTCACTTAACTTCCTCGGGAACACCGGGGAGCTGTTTTTT
CDR3aa: CASSLNFLGNTGELFF
abundance: NA
d_gene: NA
v_gene: TRBV18
j_gene: TRBJ2-2

CDR3nt: TGTGCCAGCAGCCGAGGGGGAACAGGGACCTACAATGAGCAGTTCTTC
CDR3aa: CASSRGGTGTYNEQFF
abundance: NA
d_gene: NA
v_gene: TRBV11-3
j_gene: TRBJ2-1

CDR3nt: TGTGCCAGCAGCTTAGCGTCGGGGCTAGGCTTGGGGGCTTTCTTT
CDR3aa: CASSLASGLGLGAFF
abundance: NA
d_gene: NA
v_gene: TRBV7-2
j_gene: TRBJ1-1

CDR3nt: TGCGCCAGCAGCCCGGACGGGAGGGATAACACTGAAGCTTTCTTT
CDR3aa: CASSPDGRDNTEAFF
abundance: NA
d_gene: NA
v_gene: TRBV5-1
j_gene: TRBJ1-1

CDR3nt: TGTGCCAGCAGAATACCGGGACAGGGGAGGGAGACCCAGTACTTC
CDR3aa: CASRIPGQGRETQYF
abundance: NA
d_gene: TRBD1
v_gene: TRBV11-2
j_gene: TRBJ2-5

CDR3nt: TGTGCCAGCAGCGCGGGACAGAATGAAAAACTGTTTTTT
CDR3aa: CASSAGQNEKLFF
abundance: NA
d_gene: TRBD1
v_gene: TRBV5-4
j_gene: TRBJ1-4

CDR3nt: TGTGCCAGCAGTTACTCGTCACCGGGACGGAACACTGAAGCTTTCTTT
CDR3aa: CASSYSSPGRNTEAFF
abundance: NA
d_gene: NA
v_gene: TRBV6-6
j_gene: TRBJ1-1

CDR3nt: TGTGCCAGCAGCCCCCCCCTGACCGCGGAAAACACCATATATTTT
CDR3aa: CASSPPLTAENTIYF
abundance: once
d_gene: NA
v_gene: TRBV27
j_gene: TRBJ1-3